These 9 T cell receptor beta chains share one sample of origin, sequenced in a study of T cell responses to AZD1222 COVID-19 vaccine. TCRdb's copy holds only in-frame clones and misses some; the assay was immunoSEQ multiplex PCR. Among 180,000 or so clones listed, about 91% were seen once. Here the sequenced sample was peripheral blood, taken on day 0 of AZD1222 vaccination. The receptors here all came from an adult in good health.

The chain combines TRBV2 with TRBJ1-2; no clear D gene. Trimming cost V 9 bases and J 2 bases, with 10 bases left between them. Per the germline V gene, CDR1 is SNHLY and CDR2 is FYNNEI. This CDR3 has 12 amino acids. CDR3 coding DNA: TGTGCCAGTCGGGAAGTCAACTATGGCTACACCTTC. This sequence encodes CASREVNYGYTF.

The rearrangement joins TRBV6-5 to TRBJ2-7; 9 bases are a match to TRBD1. CDR1 and CDR2 (germline): MNHEY, SVGAGI. The trim removed 2 bases at V and 4 bases at J, leaving 6 bases unmatched. This CDR3 is 15 amino acids long. CDR3: CASSYGGTGRYEQYF. The CDR3 DNA reads TGTGCCAGCAGTTACGGTGGGACAGGGCGGTACGAGCAGTACTTC.

The chain combines TRBV9 with TRBJ2-6; TRBD1 aligns across 11 bases. J was trimmed by 0 bases and V by 2 bases; bases with no gene match: 7. The CDR3 runs to 19 residues. CDR1 and CDR2 from the germline V gene are SGDLS and YYNGEE. CDR3 in DNA: TGTGCCAGCAGCGTTGCCGGGACAGGGGGGAGCTCTGGGGCCAACGTCCTGACTTTC. Residues: CASSVAGTGGSSGANVLTF.

The chain joins TRBV6-1 to TRBJ1-4; D call uncertain. Trimming shortened V by 1 base and J by 3 bases, and 9 bases separated the two germline ends. CDR1 MNHNS and CDR2 SASEGT come from the germline V gene. The CDR3 has 15 residues. The CDR3 here is CASSEVRLSNEKLFF. DNA of the CDR3: TGTGCCAGCAGTGAAGTGCGTCTTTCTAATGAAAAACTGTTTTTT.

The DNA for the CDR3 is TGTGCCAGAAGCTTGACCCGTACGGGGAGCACAGATACGCAGTATTTT. Translating it yields CARSLTRTGSTDTQYF. V and J are TRBV5-3 and TRBJ2-3; TRBD2 is a possible D gene (5 bases). TRBV5-3 falls under the ORF class, with uncertain function. The CDR3 runs to 16 residues. Trimming removed 1 base at V and 0 bases at J, with 12 bases between.

The genes are TRBV3-1 (or the pseudogene TRBV3-2) and TRBJ1-5, with D maybe TRBD1 (5 bases). The CDR3 loop spans 14 amino acids. V was cut by 1 base and J by 7 bases, with 11 bases left in between. CDR1 is LGHDT and CDR2 is YNNKEL in the germline V gene (reference sequence). The CDR3, as DNA: TGTGCCAGCAGCCAAGCAGGGATGGGGCAGCCCCAGCATTTT. It specifies CASSQAGMGQPQHF.

The J gene is TRBJ2-3, the V gene TRBV5-4, with 13 bases identical to TRBD2. CDR3 length: 17 amino acids. Trimming cost V 4 bases and J 0 bases; bases outside gene matches: 5. Germline CDR1 is SGHNT and CDR2 is YYREEE (reference sequence). In DNA, the CDR3 is TGTGCCAGCAGCAGACTAGCGGGGGGCTCTAGCACAGATACGCAGTATTTT. The encoded protein is CASSRLAGGSSTDTQYF.

This CDR3 reads CASSQRGVSGELFF. CDR3 coding DNA: TGCGCCAGCAGCCAGAGAGGGGTGTCGGGGGAGCTGTTTTTT. This chain uses TRBV4-1 with TRBJ2-2; D may be TRBD1 or TRBD2 (5 bases each). Trimming stripped 3 bases from V and 8 bases from J, with 13 bases between. The CDR3 contains 14 residues. Germline-derived CDR1 and CDR2 are MGHRA and YSYEKL.

This chain connects TRBV7-3 to TRBJ2-1, with 8 bases matching TRBD2. Germline-derived CDR1 and CDR2 are SGHTA and FQGTGA. There are 20 residues in the CDR3. V dropped 5 bases and J dropped 5; count of bases not matched to a gene: 23. Here the CDR3 DNA reads TGTGCCAGCAGCCCGGGAGTCTTAATAGGGCCGGGGGGGCGCCACAATGAGCAGTTCTTC. This codes for CASSPGVLIGPGGRHNEQFF.